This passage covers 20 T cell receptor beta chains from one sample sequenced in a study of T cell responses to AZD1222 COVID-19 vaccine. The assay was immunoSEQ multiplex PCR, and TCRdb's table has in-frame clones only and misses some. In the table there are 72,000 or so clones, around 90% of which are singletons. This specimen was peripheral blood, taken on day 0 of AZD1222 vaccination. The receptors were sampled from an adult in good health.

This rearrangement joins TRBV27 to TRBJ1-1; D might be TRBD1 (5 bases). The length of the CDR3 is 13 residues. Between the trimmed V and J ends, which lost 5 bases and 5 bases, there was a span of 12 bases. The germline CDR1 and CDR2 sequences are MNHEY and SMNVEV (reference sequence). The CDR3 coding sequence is TGTGCCAGCAGTCGCAACCAGGGTACTGAAGCTTTCTTT. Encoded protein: CASSRNQGTEAFF.

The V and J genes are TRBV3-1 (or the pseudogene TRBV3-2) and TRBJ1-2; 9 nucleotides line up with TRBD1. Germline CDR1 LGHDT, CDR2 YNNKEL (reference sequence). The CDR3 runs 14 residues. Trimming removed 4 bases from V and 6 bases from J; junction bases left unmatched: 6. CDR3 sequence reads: CASSPVGTGNGYTF. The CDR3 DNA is TGTGCCAGCAGCCCTGTCGGGACAGGGAATGGCTACACCTTC.

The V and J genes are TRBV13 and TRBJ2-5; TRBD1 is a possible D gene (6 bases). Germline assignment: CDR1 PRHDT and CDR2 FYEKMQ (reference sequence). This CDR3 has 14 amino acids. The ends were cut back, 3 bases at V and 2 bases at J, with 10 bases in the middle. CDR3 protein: CASSFQTGQETQYF. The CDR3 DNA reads TGTGCCAGCAGCTTCCAGACAGGTCAAGAGACCCAGTACTTC.

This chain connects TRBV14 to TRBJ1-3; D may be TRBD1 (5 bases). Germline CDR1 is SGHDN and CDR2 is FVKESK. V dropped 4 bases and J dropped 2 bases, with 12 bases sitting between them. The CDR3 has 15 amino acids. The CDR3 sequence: CASSRFRGAGNTIYF. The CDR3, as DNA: TGTGCCAGCAGCCGCTTTCGGGGGGCTGGAAACACCATATATTTT.

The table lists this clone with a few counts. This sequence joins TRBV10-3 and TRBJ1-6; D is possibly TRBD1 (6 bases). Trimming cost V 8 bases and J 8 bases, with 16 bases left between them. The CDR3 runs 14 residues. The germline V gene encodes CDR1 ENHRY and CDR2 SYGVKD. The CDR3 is CAIGRREGDSPLHF. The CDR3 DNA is TGTGCCATCGGAAGAAGGGAGGGGGATTCACCCCTCCACTTT.

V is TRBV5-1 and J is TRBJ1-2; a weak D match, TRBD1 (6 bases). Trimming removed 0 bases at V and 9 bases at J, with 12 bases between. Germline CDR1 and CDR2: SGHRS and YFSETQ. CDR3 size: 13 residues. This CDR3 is CASSLVQGNSYTF. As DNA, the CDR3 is TGCGCCAGCAGCTTGGTTCAGGGGAACAGCTACACCTTC.

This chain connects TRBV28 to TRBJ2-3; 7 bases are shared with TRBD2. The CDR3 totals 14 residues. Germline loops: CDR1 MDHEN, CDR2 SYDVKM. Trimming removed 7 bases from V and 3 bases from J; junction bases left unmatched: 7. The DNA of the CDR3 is TGTGCCAGCACAACGGGAGGAGGAACAGATACGCAGTATTTT. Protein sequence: CASTTGGGTDTQYF.

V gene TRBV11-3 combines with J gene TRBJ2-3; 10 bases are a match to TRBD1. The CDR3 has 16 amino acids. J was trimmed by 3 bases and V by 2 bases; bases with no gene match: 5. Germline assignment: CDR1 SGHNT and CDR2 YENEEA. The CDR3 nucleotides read TGTGCCAGCAGCTTAAGCCGGGGACAGGGGACAGATACGCAGTATTTT. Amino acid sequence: CASSLSRGQGTDTQYF. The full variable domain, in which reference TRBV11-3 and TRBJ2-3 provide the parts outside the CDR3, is EAGVVQSPRYKIIEKKQPVAFWCNPISGHNTLYWYLQNLGQGPELLIRYENEEAVDDSQLPKDRFSAERLKGVDSTLKIQPAELGDSAVYLCASSLSRGQGTDTQYFGPGTRLTVL.

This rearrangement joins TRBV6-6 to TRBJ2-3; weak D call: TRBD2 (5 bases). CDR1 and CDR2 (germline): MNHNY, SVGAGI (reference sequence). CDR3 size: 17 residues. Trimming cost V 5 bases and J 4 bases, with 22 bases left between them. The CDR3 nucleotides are TGTGCCAGCAGTCCGGGGTACAGAATACCCACCCCAGATACGCAGTATTTT. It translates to CASSPGYRIPTPDTQYF.

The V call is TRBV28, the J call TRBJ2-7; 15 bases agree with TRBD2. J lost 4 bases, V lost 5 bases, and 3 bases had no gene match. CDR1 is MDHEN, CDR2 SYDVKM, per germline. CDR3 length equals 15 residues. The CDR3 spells CASSKGTSGRYEQYF. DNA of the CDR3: TGTGCCAGCAGTAAAGGGACTAGCGGGAGGTACGAGCAGTACTTC.

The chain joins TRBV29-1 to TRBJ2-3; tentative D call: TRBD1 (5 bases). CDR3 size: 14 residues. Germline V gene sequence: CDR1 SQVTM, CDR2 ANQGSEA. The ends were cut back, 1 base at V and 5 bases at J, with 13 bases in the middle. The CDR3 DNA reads TGCAGCGTTGAAGCTGGGGCGGCGAGAGATACGCAGTATTTT. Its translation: CSVEAGAARDTQYF.

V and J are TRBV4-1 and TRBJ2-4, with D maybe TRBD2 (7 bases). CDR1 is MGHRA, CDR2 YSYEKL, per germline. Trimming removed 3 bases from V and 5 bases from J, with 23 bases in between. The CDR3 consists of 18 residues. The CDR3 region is CASSHPEGGRMGENIQYF. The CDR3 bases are TGCGCCAGCAGCCACCCGGAGGGGGGGCGCATGGGGGAAAACATTCAGTACTTC.

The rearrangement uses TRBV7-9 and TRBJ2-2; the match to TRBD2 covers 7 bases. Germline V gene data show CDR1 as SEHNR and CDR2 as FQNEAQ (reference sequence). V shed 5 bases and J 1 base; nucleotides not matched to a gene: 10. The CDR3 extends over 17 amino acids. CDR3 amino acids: CASSPARLAKNTGELFF. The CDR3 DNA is TGTGCCAGCAGCCCCGCCCGACTAGCCAAGAACACCGGGGAGCTGTTTTTT.

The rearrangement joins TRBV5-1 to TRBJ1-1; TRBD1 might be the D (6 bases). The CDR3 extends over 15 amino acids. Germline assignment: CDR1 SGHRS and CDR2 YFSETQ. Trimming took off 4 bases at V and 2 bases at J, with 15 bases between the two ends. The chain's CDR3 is CASSGAIQGNTEAFF. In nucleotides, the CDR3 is TGCGCCAGCAGCGGGGCCATACAGGGAAACACTGAAGCTTTCTTT.

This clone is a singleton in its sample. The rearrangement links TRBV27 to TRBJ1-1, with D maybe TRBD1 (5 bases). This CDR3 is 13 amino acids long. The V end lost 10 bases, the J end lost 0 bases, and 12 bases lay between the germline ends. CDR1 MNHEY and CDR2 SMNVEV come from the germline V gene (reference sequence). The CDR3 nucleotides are TGTGCCACGACCCGGGGCATGAACACTGAAGCTTTCTTT. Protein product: CATTRGMNTEAFF.

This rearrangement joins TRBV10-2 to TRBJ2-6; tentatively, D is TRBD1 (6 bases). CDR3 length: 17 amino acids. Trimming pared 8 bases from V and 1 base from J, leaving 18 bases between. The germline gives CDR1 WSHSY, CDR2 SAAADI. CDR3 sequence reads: CASVRDKELSGANVLTF. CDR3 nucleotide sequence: TGCGCCAGCGTCCGGGACAAGGAACTTTCTGGGGCCAACGTCCTGACTTTC.

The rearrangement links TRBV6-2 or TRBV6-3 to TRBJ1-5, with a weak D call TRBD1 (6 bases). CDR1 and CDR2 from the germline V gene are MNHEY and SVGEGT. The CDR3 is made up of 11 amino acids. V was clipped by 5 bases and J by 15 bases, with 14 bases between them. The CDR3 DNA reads TGTGCCAGCAGTCAAGGGGGGATCCGGCATTTT. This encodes CASSQGGIRHF.

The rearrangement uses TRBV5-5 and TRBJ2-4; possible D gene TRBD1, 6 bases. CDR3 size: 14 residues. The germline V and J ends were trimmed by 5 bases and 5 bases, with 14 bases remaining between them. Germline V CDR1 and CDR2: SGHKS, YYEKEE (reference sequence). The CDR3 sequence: CASSFQGFQNIQYF. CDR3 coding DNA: TGTGCCAGCAGTTTCCAGGGGTTCCAAAACATTCAGTACTTC.

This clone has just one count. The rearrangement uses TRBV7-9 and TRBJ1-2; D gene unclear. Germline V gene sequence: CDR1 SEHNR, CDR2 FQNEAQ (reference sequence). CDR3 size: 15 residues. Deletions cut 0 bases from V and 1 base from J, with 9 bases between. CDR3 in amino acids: CASSLAPSGNYGYTF. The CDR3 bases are TGTGCCAGCAGCTTAGCCCCATCCGGTAACTATGGCTACACCTTC.

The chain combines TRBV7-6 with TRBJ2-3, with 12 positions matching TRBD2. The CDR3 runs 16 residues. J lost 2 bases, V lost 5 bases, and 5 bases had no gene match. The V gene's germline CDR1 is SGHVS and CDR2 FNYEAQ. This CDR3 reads CASSPGLAGITDTQYF. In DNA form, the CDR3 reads TGTGCCAGCAGCCCTGGACTAGCGGGGATCACAGATACGCAGTATTTT.